Following are 7 T cell receptor beta chains from one sample sequenced in a study of shared clonotypes between healthy human individuals. Assay used: immunoSEQ multiplex PCR; TCRdb lists only in-frame clones, some missing. The sample includes around 690,000 clones, less than 95% seen only once; the top ten take 30% to 40%. Specimen: memory CD8+ T cells from PBMCs. This sample's subset: CD45RO+ cells pooled with CCR7-negative TemRA cells. The receptors were gathered from a man between 18 and 35 years old in good health. Some clones in this sample may be carry-over from other donors' samples.

V gene TRBV27 combines with J gene TRBJ2-1; TRBD2 agrees at 9 bases. V lost 2 bases to trimming and J lost 7 bases; unmatched junction nucleotides: 12. This CDR3 is 17 amino acids long. CDR1 is MNHEY, CDR2 SMNVEV, per germline (reference sequence). The CDR3 DNA reads as TGTGCCAGCAGTTTAACTCTGGCGGGAGGGCCTGGGAATGAGCAGTTCTTC. Translation: CASSLTLAGGPGNEQFF.

This chain connects TRBV7-9 to TRBJ2-5, with TRBD1 matching 7 bases. CDR1 is SEHNR, CDR2 FQNEAQ, per germline (reference sequence). This CDR3 comprises 16 residues. Trimming took 5 bases from V and 0 from J; bases not matched to a gene: 9. The CDR3: CASSAFRGTDQETQYF. CDR3 bases: TGTGCCAGCAGCGCCTTTCGTGGGACAGACCAAGAGACCCAGTACTTC.

This chain connects TRBV15 to TRBJ2-6; D unclear. V dropped 6 bases and J dropped 0 bases, with 18 bases sitting between them. Per germline, CDR1 LNHNV and CDR2 YYDKDF (reference sequence). The CDR3 contains 18 residues. Written as DNA, the CDR3 is TGTGCCACCAGACCCCCACCGCAATTGATCTCTGGGGCCAACGTCCTGACTTTC. This gives the protein CATRPPPQLISGANVLTF. Combining the CDR3 with reference TRBV15 and TRBJ2-6 gives the whole variable domain DAMVIQNPRYQVTQFGKPVTLSCSQTLNHNVMYWYQQKSSQAPKLLFHYYDKDFNNEADTPDNFQSRRPNTSFCFLDIRSPGLGDTAMYLCATRPPPQLISGANVLTFGAGSRLTVL.

The chain links TRBV10-3 to TRBJ2-7; either TRBD1 or TRBD2 may supply D (5 bases each). V lost 10 bases and J lost 1, with 14 bases in between. This CDR3 has 13 residues. Germline V gene lookup returns CDR1 ENHRY and CDR2 SYGVKD. CDR3 region: CATVRDRSYEQYF. The CDR3 region has the DNA TGTGCCACCGTCCGGGACCGATCCTACGAGCAGTACTTC.

The genes are TRBV29-1 and TRBJ1-2; a weak D match, TRBD1 (6 bases). CDR3 length: 15 residues. V lost 4 bases and J 4 bases, leaving 19 bases between the germline ends. CDR1 and CDR2 (germline): SQVTM, ANQGSEA. The CDR3 loop is CSVGSQGPGGYGYTF. CDR3 in DNA: TGCAGCGTTGGAAGTCAGGGGCCGGGGGGCTATGGCTACACCTTC.

V gene TRBV7-9 combines with J gene TRBJ2-3, with 13 bases aligning to TRBD2. Germline loops: CDR1 SEHNR, CDR2 FQNEAQ (reference sequence). This CDR3 is built from 18 residues. V shed 5 bases and J 2 bases; nucleotides not matched to a gene: 10. This CDR3 reads CASSDTSGRASFTDTQYF. The DNA for the CDR3 is TGTGCCAGCAGCGACACTAGCGGGAGGGCAAGTTTCACAGATACGCAGTATTTT.

The V call is TRBV15, the J call TRBJ1-5, with D perhaps matching TRBD1 (5 bases). Deletions cut 3 bases from V and 0 bases from J, with 12 bases between. The CDR3 covers 16 residues. Germline lookup yields CDR1 LNHNV and CDR2 YYDKDF (reference sequence). This CDR3 is CATSSGTVYSNQPQHF. CDR3 bases: TGTGCCACCAGCAGCGGGACGGTTTATAGCAATCAGCCCCAGCATTTT.